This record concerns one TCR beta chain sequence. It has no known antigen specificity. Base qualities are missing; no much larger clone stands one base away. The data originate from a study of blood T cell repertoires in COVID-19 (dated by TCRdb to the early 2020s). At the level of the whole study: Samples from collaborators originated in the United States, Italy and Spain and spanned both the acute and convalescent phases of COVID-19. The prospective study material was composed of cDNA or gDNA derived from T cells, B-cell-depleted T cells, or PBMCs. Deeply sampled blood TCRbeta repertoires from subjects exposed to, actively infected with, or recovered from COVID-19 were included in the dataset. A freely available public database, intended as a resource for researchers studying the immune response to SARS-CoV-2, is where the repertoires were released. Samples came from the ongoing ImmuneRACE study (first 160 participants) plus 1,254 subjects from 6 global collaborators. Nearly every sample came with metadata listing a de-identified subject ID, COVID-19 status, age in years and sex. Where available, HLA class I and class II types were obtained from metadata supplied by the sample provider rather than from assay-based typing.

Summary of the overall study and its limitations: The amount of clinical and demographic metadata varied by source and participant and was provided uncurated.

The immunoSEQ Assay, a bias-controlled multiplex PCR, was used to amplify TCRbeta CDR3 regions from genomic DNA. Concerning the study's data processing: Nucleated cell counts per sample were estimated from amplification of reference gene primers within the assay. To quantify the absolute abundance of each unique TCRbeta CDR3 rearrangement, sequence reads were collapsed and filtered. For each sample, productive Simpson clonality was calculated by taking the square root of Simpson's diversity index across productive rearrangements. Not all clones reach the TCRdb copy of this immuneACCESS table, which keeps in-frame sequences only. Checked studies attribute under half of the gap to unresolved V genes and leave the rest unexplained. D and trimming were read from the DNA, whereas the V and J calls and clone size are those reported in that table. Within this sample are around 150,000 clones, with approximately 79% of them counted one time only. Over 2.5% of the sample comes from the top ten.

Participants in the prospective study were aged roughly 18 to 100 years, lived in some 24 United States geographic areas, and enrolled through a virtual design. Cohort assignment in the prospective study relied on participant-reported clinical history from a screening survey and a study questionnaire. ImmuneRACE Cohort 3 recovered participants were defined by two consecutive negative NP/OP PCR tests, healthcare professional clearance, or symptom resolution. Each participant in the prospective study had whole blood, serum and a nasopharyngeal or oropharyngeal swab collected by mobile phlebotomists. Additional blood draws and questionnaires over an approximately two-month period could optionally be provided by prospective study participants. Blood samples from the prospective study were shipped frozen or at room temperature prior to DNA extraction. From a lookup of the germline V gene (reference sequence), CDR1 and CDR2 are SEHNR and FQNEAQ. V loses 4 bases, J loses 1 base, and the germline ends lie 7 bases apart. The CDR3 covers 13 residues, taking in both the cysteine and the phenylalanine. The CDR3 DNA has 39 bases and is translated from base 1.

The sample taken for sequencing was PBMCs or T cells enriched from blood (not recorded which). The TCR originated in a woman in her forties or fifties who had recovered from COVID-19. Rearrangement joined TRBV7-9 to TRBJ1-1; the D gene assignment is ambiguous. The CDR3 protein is CASSSDTNTEAFF. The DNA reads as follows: TGTGCCAGCAGCTCCGACACGAACACTGAAGCTTTCTTT.